This paragraph covers one TCR beta chain sequence. Original processing notes: The assay estimated nucleated cells by amplifying reference gene primers. Assay: immunoSEQ multiplex PCR; the TCRdb copy retains only in-frame clones and omits some. Clonal size and the V and J genes are those of that table, whereas D and trimming came from the DNA. The data hold 110,000 to 150,000 clones, with 86% observed a single time. The data derive from a study of blood T cell repertoires in COVID-19. Study context: Donors in the United States, Italy and Spain gave samples during acute or convalescent COVID-19. PBMCs, B-cell-depleted T cells, or T cells provided the cDNA or gDNA that made up the material.

The V gene's germline CDR1 is SGHNT and CDR2 YYREEE (reference sequence). The CDR3 spans 13 residues. The trim removed 1 base at V and 6 bases at J, leaving 1 base unmatched. The sample taken for sequencing was peripheral blood. The TCR comes from a woman between 55 and 75 years old with acute or convalescent COVID-19. V is TRBV5-4 and J is TRBJ1-1; TRBD1 matches 9 bases. CDR3 nucleotides: TGTGCCAGCAGCTTGAACAGGGGGCCTGAAGCTTTCTTT. It yields the protein CASSLNRGPEAFF.